This TCR beta chain is from a study of OX40 agonist ivuxolimab in advanced cancers. Germline V gives CDR1 SGHDT, CDR2 YYEEEE. The CDR3 sequence is 17 residues long. Concerning this clone: The antigen remains unidentified. The junction differs from germline at one of its ends, possibly a read error.

Study outcomes and limitations: With doses of 0.1 to 3.0 mg/kg, CD4+ and CD8+ blood T cells had undergone clonal expansion by week 6. Low clonal expansion, among the lowest seen, marked partial responders at 0.1-3.0 mg/kg. Also present in some nonresponders was a low level of normalized T-cell clonal expansion.

Sequencing was performed with immunoSEQ multiplex PCR; in TCRdb, only in-frame clones are kept and a portion is missing. The sample has about 35,000 clones; approximately 80% are singletons. The V and J genes are TRBV5-6 and TRBJ2-5; TRBD2 agrees at 7 bases. This receptor was obtained from an adult with an advanced solid tumor such as melanoma, head and neck, liver or kidney cancer. The specimen comprised CD4+ or CD8+ T cells sorted from blood, sampled in a trial of the OX40 agonist ivuxolimab. The CDR3 loop reads CAGSSTAGGTYKETQYF. The CDR3 DNA follows: TGTGCCGGCAGCTCGACGGCCGGGGGGACCTACAAAGAGACCCAGTACTTC.